Listed here is a single TCR beta chain. This sample stems from a study of control samples from healthy donors and cancer patients. The V gene lost 0 bases and the J gene lost 7 bases, with 11 bases spanning the gap. There are 14 residues in the CDR3. In germline, CDR1 is SGHDT, CDR2 YYEEEE. TCRdb keeps only in-frame clones here, not all; method: immunoSEQ multiplex PCR. The repertoire holds around 68,000 clones, with roughly 80% as singletons. The J gene is TRBJ2-1, the V gene TRBV5-6; D uncertain. The sequencing input was blood. This TCR was recovered from a man between 50 and 59 years old in good health. In nucleotides, the CDR3 is TGTGCCAGCAGCTTGGTATACGGTGGGAATGAGCAGTTCTTC. It specifies CASSLVYGGNEQFF.